Following are 27 T cell receptor beta chains from one sample sequenced in a study of siplizumab effects on memory and regulatory T cells. Using immunoSEQ multiplex PCR, the repertoire was profiled, and TCRdb retains in-frame clones only, with some absent. There are some 87,000 clones in the sample; 80% to 90% occur only once, and over 12% lies in the top ten. The sequenced sample was CD4+ T cells sorted from blood. These receptors were taken from a human donor in good health.

This clone was counted only a few times. This chain links TRBV18 with TRBJ1-5; D is unresolved. Trimming stripped 2 bases from V and 5 bases from J, with 7 bases between. Germline CDR1 is KGHSH and CDR2 is LQKENI. This CDR3 contains 13 residues. CDR3 protein: CASSPGGYQPQHF. The CDR3 DNA is TGTGCCAGCTCACCAGGAGGGTATCAGCCCCAGCATTTT.

V usage is TRBV7-2 and J usage is TRBJ2-1; D is ambiguous. Germline V gives CDR1 SGHTA, CDR2 FQGNSA. V gave up 1 base and J gave up 4 bases, with 8 bases separating them. This CDR3 is 14 amino acids long. CDR3 sequence (DNA): TGTGCCAGCAGCTTAGGGACGGCGTACAATGAGCAGTTCTTC. Amino acid sequence: CASSLGTAYNEQFF.

This sequence joins TRBV10-3 and TRBJ1-5, with unresolved D. The CDR3 sequence is 16 residues long. Germline CDR1 and CDR2: ENHRY and SYGVKD. Deletions cut 3 bases from V and 0 bases from J, with 12 bases between. The CDR3 loop is CAISDGSPNSNQPQHF. In nucleotides, the CDR3 is TGTGCCATCAGTGATGGCAGCCCTAATAGCAATCAGCCCCAGCATTTT.

The chain employs TRBV5-1 and TRBJ2-3, with D maybe TRBD2 (6 bases). V was shortened by 4 bases and J by 5 bases, with 17 bases between the two germline ends. The CDR3 sequence is 15 residues long. Germline assignment: CDR1 SGHRS and CDR2 YFSETQ. The CDR3 sequence: CASSPTGRERDTQYF. CDR3 nucleotide sequence: TGCGCCAGCAGCCCTACCGGGCGGGAACGAGATACGCAGTATTTT. Full variable domain (remainder filled in from reference TRBV5-1 and TRBJ2-3): KAGVTQTPRYLIKTRGQQVTLSCSPISGHRSVSWYQQTPGQGLQFLFEYFSETQRNKGNFPGRFSGRQFSNSRSEMNVSTLELGDSALYLCASSPTGRERDTQYFGPGTRLTVL.

This clone is a singleton in its sample. The chain recombines TRBV12-1 with TRBJ2-7; the D call of TRBD2 is as the table states it, not checked on the DNA. TRBV12-1 is a known pseudogene. This CDR3 has 15 amino acids. CDR3 sequence (DNA): TGTGCCAGCAATTCCGTGGGAGTAACGGTTTACGAGCAGTACTTC. This encodes CASNSVGVTVYEQYF.

The DNA for the CDR3 is TGCGCCAGCAGCTTGGGGACGACTAGCGGGAGAGAGCAGTACTTC. This codes for CASSLGTTSGREQYF. V usage is TRBV5-1 and J usage is TRBJ2-7; the match to TRBD2 covers 12 bases. The CDR3 runs 15 residues. The germline CDR1 and CDR2 sequences are SGHRS and YFSETQ. Unmatched junction bases numbered 5, after V lost 0 bases and J lost 7 bases. Complete variable domain (other parts from reference TRBV5-1 and TRBJ2-7): KAGVTQTPRYLIKTRGQQVTLSCSPISGHRSVSWYQQTPGQGLQFLFEYFSETQRNKGNFPGRFSGRQFSNSRSEMNVSTLELGDSALYLCASSLGTTSGREQYFGPGTRLTVT.

This chain links TRBV4-1 with TRBJ1-5; D remains ambiguous. The CDR3 consists of 13 residues. Deletions cut 4 bases from V and 9 bases from J, with 13 bases between. The germline CDR1 and CDR2 sequences are MGHRA and YSYEKL. The CDR3 loop is CASSRDEGSPQHF. CDR3 nucleotide sequence: TGCGCCAGCAGCCGAGACGAGGGATCGCCCCAGCATTTT.

This clone was seen a single time. The chain combines TRBV27 with TRBJ2-3; either TRBD1 or TRBD2 may fit D (5 bases each). The germline V gene has CDR1 MNHEY and CDR2 SMNVEV (reference sequence). The CDR3 covers 15 residues. V was shortened by 2 bases and J by 4 bases, with 13 bases between the two germline ends. The CDR3 coding sequence is TGTGCCAGCAGTTTAGAGGGACCGAGGGCAGATACGCAGTATTTT. Amino acids: CASSLEGPRADTQYF.

The gene calls are TRBV19 and TRBJ1-5; D uncertain. The CDR3 covers 17 residues. V was pared by 6 bases and J by 3 bases, with 21 bases between. Germline CDR1 and CDR2: LNHDA and SQIVND (reference sequence). CDR3 loop: CASRPSGRIFLNQPQHF. The CDR3 coding sequence is TGTGCCAGTAGACCCTCTGGACGGATATTCCTCAATCAGCCCCAGCATTTT.

The chain recombines TRBV19 with TRBJ1-2, with 10 bases aligning to TRBD1. CDR1 and CDR2 from the germline V gene are LNHDA and SQIVND (reference sequence). The CDR3 runs to 13 residues. Unmatched junction bases numbered 3, after V lost 10 bases and J lost 1 base. This CDR3 is CATRTGGNYGYTF. CDR3 nucleotides: TGTGCCACACGGACAGGGGGTAACTATGGCTACACCTTC.

A word on this clone: Other DNA sequences in the same sample also yield this CDR3. V usage is TRBV20-1 and J usage is TRBJ2-7, with a weak D call TRBD2 (5 bases). Between the trimmed V and J ends, which lost 6 bases and 4 bases, there was a span of 10 bases. CDR1 is DFQATT, CDR2 SNEGSKA, per germline (reference sequence). The CDR3 is made up of 11 amino acids. CDR3 region: CSARPGYEQYF. The CDR3 DNA reads TGCAGTGCCAGACCGGGATACGAGCAGTACTTC.

This clone was counted once. The rearrangement uses TRBV7-8 and TRBJ2-3; TRBD2 agrees at 11 bases. CDR1 and CDR2 (germline): SGHVS, FQNEAQ. The CDR3 spans 16 residues. V lost 5 bases to trimming and J lost 4 bases; unmatched junction nucleotides: 8. CDR3 amino acids: CASSPISGRVSDTQYF. The DNA for the CDR3 is TGTGCCAGCAGCCCAATTAGCGGGAGGGTCTCAGATACGCAGTATTTT.

The chain is built from TRBV28 and TRBJ1-1, with D unclear. CDR1 is MDHEN, CDR2 SYDVKM, per germline. Trimming took off 3 bases at V and 0 bases at J, with 14 bases between the two ends. The CDR3 totals 16 residues. CDR3 sequence (DNA): TGTGCCAGCAGTTTGATGCAGGCCGTTATGAACACTGAAGCTTTCTTT. It specifies CASSLMQAVMNTEAFF.

The chain links TRBV5-1 to TRBJ2-2; D is possibly TRBD1 (6 bases). CDR1 is SGHRS, CDR2 YFSETQ, per germline. V lost 0 bases, J lost 6 bases, and 15 bases lay in between. This CDR3 has 16 residues. CDR3 sequence: CASSLERGQGPGELFF. The CDR3 coding sequence is TGCGCCAGCAGCTTGGAGCGCGGCCAGGGGCCCGGGGAGCTGTTTTTT.

The genes are TRBV5-8 and TRBJ2-5; D uncertain. CDR1 SGHTS and CDR2 YDEGEE come from the germline V gene. The CDR3 runs 14 residues. Trimming removed 2 bases at V and 3 bases at J, with 11 bases between. DNA of the CDR3: TGTGCCAGCAGCTTCTTACTCATTAAAGAGACCCAGTACTTC. Translation gives CASSFLLIKETQYF.

The V call is TRBV28, the J call TRBJ1-2; TRBD1 matches at 8 bases. This CDR3 is built from 15 residues. CDR1 and CDR2 (germline): MDHEN, SYDVKM. Trimming removed 5 bases from V and 4 bases from J; junction bases left unmatched: 9. The CDR3 loop reads CASSPRDRSVYGYTF. Here the CDR3 DNA reads TGTGCCAGCAGTCCCCGGGACAGGAGCGTCTATGGCTACACCTTC.

V gene TRBV19 combines with J gene TRBJ2-7; TRBD1 aligns across 8 bases. Germline assignment: CDR1 LNHDA and CDR2 SQIVND (reference sequence). This CDR3 contains 15 residues. V lost 5 bases to trimming and J lost 11 bases; unmatched junction nucleotides: 17. The CDR3 here is CASSSQGDRPQGEYF. The CDR3 DNA sequence: TGTGCCAGTAGTTCCCAGGGGGACAGGCCTCAAGGGGAGTACTTC.

The J gene is TRBJ2-1, the V gene TRBV5-1; maybe TRBD1 (6 bases). From germline, CDR1 is SGHRS and CDR2 YFSETQ. This CDR3 has 15 amino acids. The V end was cut by 0 bases, the J end by 4 bases, with 11 bases between. The CDR3 sequence is CASSLDGGPYNEQFF. The CDR3 bases are TGCGCCAGCAGCTTGGATGGGGGCCCTTACAATGAGCAGTTCTTC. The full variable domain, its missing parts supplied by reference TRBV5-1 and TRBJ2-1, is KAGVTQTPRYLIKTRGQQVTLSCSPISGHRSVSWYQQTPGQGLQFLFEYFSETQRNKGNFPGRFSGRQFSNSRSEMNVSTLELGDSALYLCASSLDGGPYNEQFFGPGTRLTVL.

The chain links TRBV19 to TRBJ1-1; D not certain. This CDR3 spans 12 amino acids. Trimming pared 4 bases from V and 5 bases from J, leaving 8 bases between. CDR1 and CDR2 from the germline V gene are LNHDA and SQIVND (reference sequence). CDR3 DNA sequence: TGTGCCAGTAGTAGAGGCATTACTGAAGCTTTCTTT. Its protein is CASSRGITEAFF.

The chain links TRBV30 to TRBJ2-3, with D perhaps matching TRBD1 or TRBD2 (5 bases each). This CDR3 contains 16 residues. V was trimmed by 2 bases and J by 6 bases, leaving 21 bases between them. Germline-derived CDR1 and CDR2 are GTSNPN and SVGIG (reference sequence). This chain's CDR3 is CAWSPLRDHPRDTQYF. In DNA, the CDR3 is TGTGCCTGGAGTCCCCTCCGGGACCACCCGCGGGATACGCAGTATTTT.

V usage is TRBV11-3 and J usage is TRBJ2-5, with 7 bases identical to TRBD1. The CDR3 contains 15 residues. In germline, CDR1 is SGHNT, CDR2 YENEEA. J gave up 4 bases and V 5 bases, and 10 bases lay outside the gene matches. Here the CDR3 reads CASSGRQGGRETQYF. As DNA, the CDR3 is TGTGCCAGCAGCGGCAGACAGGGTGGGAGAGAGACCCAGTACTTC.

V usage is TRBV2 and J usage is TRBJ2-2; D is possibly TRBD1 (8 bases). This CDR3 has 18 residues. Germline CDR1 and CDR2: SNHLY and FYNNEI. Trimming stripped 7 bases from V and 9 bases from J, with 30 bases between. This CDR3 is CASKITRGPGTNGRELFF. CDR3 DNA: TGTGCCAGCAAGATAACCAGGGGGCCAGGGACTAACGGCAGGGAGCTGTTTTTT.

The gene calls are TRBV28 and TRBJ1-3, with D possibly matching TRBD1 (5 bases). This CDR3 region has 14 residues. The V end lost 4 bases, the J end lost 3 bases, and 10 bases lay between the germline ends. Germline CDR1 is MDHEN and CDR2 is SYDVKM. The CDR3 DNA reads TGTGCCAGCAGTTCCAGGGTCTTTGGAAACACCATATATTTT. Translated, it gives CASSSRVFGNTIYF.

The chain has TRBV18 and TRBJ2-4; no clear D. V lost 5 bases and J lost 6, with 14 bases in between. This CDR3 has 14 residues. The germline CDR1 and CDR2 sequences are KGHSH and LQKENI. The CDR3 sequence: CASSYSDTLNIQYF. In DNA, the CDR3 is TGTGCCAGCTCATATTCCGACACCTTAAACATTCAGTACTTC.

The V call is TRBV28, the J call TRBJ1-2, with a possible D match to TRBD1 (5 bases). Germline V gene lookup returns CDR1 MDHEN and CDR2 SYDVKM. V lost 3 bases and J lost 8, with 19 bases in between. The CDR3 runs to 15 residues. CDR3 nucleotides: TGTGCCAGCAGTTTGTCGGGACCGGCCTTAAGAGGCTACACCTTC. It is translated as CASSLSGPALRGYTF.

This clone has only one observation. The rearrangement links TRBV29-1 to TRBJ1-1; no clear D. The CDR3 sequence is 12 residues long. Germline CDR1 SQVTM, CDR2 ANQGSEA. Trimming took off 7 bases at V and 8 bases at J, with 17 bases between the two ends. The CDR3 reads CSGRGRGREAFF. In DNA form, the CDR3 reads TGCAGCGGGCGGGGTCGGGGTCGAGAAGCTTTCTTT. Full variable domain (outside the CDR3, taken from reference TRBV29-1 and TRBJ1-1): SAVISQKPSRDICQRGTSLTIQCQVDSQVTMMFWYRQQPGQSLTLIATANQGSEATYESGFVIDKFPISRPNLTFSTLTVSNMSPEDSSIYLCSGRGRGREAFFGQGTRLTVV.

This sequence joins TRBV6-6 and TRBJ1-4; D call uncertain. V was shortened by 5 bases and J by 6 bases, with 13 bases between the two germline ends. The germline gives CDR1 MNHNY, CDR2 SVGAGI (reference sequence). This CDR3 contains 14 residues. CDR3 bases: TGTGCCAGCAGTCCCCGGGCCATGTATGAAAAACTGTTTTTT. Its protein is CASSPRAMYEKLFF.